The present T cell receptor (beta chain) was sequenced within a study of beta chain features in type 1 diabetes. Study-wide findings and caveats: No resolution was reached here on whether HLA type influences TCRB rearrangement. Insertions were fewer and deletions more numerous at VDJ junctions in type 1 diabetes patients. Patients showed naive, central memory and Treg TCRB repertoires that appeared more similar than those of healthy donors.

This clone was recorded a few times. No antigen is known for it. Sorting based on CD45RO/CCR7/CD25/CD127/CD95/CD27 separated CD4+ naive, central memory, regulatory and stem cell-like memory cells. V shed 0 bases and J shed 2 bases, with 7 bases lying between them. This CDR3 has 13 amino acids. Germline V gene lookup returns CDR1 GTSNPN and CDR2 SVGIG (reference sequence). The sequenced template was cDNA made from the entire isolated RNA. The assay was immunoSEQ multiplex PCR, and TCRdb's table has in-frame clones only and misses some. This table holds fewer than 650,000 clones, around 15% found once. The chain combines TRBV30 with TRBJ2-5; the D is unclear. Specimen: naive CD4+ T cells from blood. This sequence originates from a man aged 18 to 35 in good health. CDR3 DNA sequence: TGTGCCTGGAGTGTGCTCCATCAAGAGACCCAGTACTTC. This translates into CAWSVLHQETQYF.